This T cell receptor (beta chain) was sequenced in a study of identical twins. TCRdb recomputed calls from the 5' RACE reads with MiXCR, one row per CDR3 protein. Among around 240,000 distinct CDR3 sequences listed, 10% were seen once. V lost 5 bases to trimming and J lost 3 bases; unmatched junction nucleotides: 10. The germline V gene has CDR1 SGHTA and CDR2 FQGNSA. The CDR3 is 15 amino acids. The chain recombines TRBV7-2 with TRBJ2-7, with 7 bases identical to TRBD1. Sequencing was carried out using memory T cells sorted from blood. This sequence was found in a man between 50 and 59 years old in good health. CDR3 loop: CASSPQGQPGYEQYF. In nucleotides, the CDR3 is TGTGCCAGCAGCCCCCAGGGACAGCCAGGCTACGAGCAGTACTTC.